A selection of T cell receptor beta chains follows, all from one sample in a study of T cells in Graves' hyperthyroidism and ophthalmopathy. TCRdb used MiXCR to reprocess the multiplex PCR reads, holding one entry per CDR3 protein. In the table there are about 260,000 distinct CDR3 sequences, 25% to 30% of which are singletons. Sample: blood. The source of these receptors is a man between 40 and 49 years old with Graves' hyperthyroidism that later progressed to Graves' ophthalmopathy. CDR3s include the opening cysteine and the closing phenylalanine or tryptophan. The order of the fields is J gene, clone size, D gene, V gene, CDR3 protein, CDR3 DNA. A D gene is named only where the DNA matches it firmly. Only some rows state a clone size, as once, few, many or a class for expanded clones.

J: TRBJ1-2
size: many
D: NA
V: TRBV3-1
CDR3: CASSHEWDKNYGYTF
DNA: TGTGCCAGCAGCCATGAGTGGGACAAGAACTATGGCTACACCTTC

J: TRBJ2-3
size: many
D: NA
V: TRBV5-1
CDR3: CASSLPGTDTQYF
DNA: TGCGCCAGCAGCTTACCGGGGACAGATACGCAGTATTTT

J: TRBJ2-7
size: many
D: NA
V: TRBV14
CDR3: CASSQDRGREQYF
DNA: TGTGCCAGCAGCCAAGATCGGGGGAGGGAGCAGTACTTC

J: TRBJ1-5
size: NA
D: NA
V: TRBV6-1
CDR3: CASTKSSNQPQHF
DNA: TGTGCCAGCACGAAGAGTAGCAATCAGCCCCAGCATTTT

J: TRBJ1-2
size: NA
D: NA
V: TRBV6-5
CDR3: CASSYSISYGYTF
DNA: TGTGCCAGCAGTTACTCGATCTCTTATGGCTACACCTTC

J: TRBJ2-5
size: many
D: TRBD2
V: TRBV18
CDR3: CASSPTSGSSETQYF
DNA: TGTGCCAGCTCACCGACTAGCGGGAGTTCGGAGACCCAGTACTTC

J: TRBJ2-4
size: many
D: NA
V: TRBV3-1
CDR3: CASSQDGGGIQYF
DNA: TGTGCCAGCAGCCAAGATGGGGGTGGCATTCAGTACTTC

J: TRBJ2-7
size: NA
D: TRBD1
V: TRBV6-5
CDR3: CASSYGDRAYEQYF
DNA: TGTGCCAGCAGTTATGGGGACAGAGCCTACGAGCAGTACTTC

J: TRBJ1-5
size: many
D: TRBD1
V: TRBV30
CDR3: CAWRQGAYQPQHF
DNA: TGTGCCTGGAGACAGGGGGCTTATCAGCCCCAGCATTTT

J: TRBJ2-7
size: once
D: NA
V: TRBV6-1
CDR3: CASAGTADEQYF
DNA: TGTGCCAGCGCTGGGACCGCGGATGAGCAGTACTTC

J: TRBJ2-7
size: many
D: NA
V: TRBV5-1
CDR3: CASNPGNQDEQYF
DNA: TGCGCCAGCAACCCGGGGAACCAAGACGAGCAGTACTTC

J: TRBJ2-2
size: few
D: NA
V: TRBV12-3/TRBV12-4
CDR3: CASTVERGGTGELFF
DNA: TGTGCCAGCACCGTTGAAAGGGGAGGCACCGGGGAGCTGTTTTTT

J: TRBJ1-2
size: many
D: NA
V: TRBV7-2
CDR3: CASRQPSGIYGYTF
DNA: TGTGCCAGCAGACAGCCCTCAGGGATCTATGGCTACACCTTC

J: TRBJ1-1
size: many
D: NA
V: TRBV5-1
CDR3: CATSPTTANTEAFF
DNA: TGCGCCACCAGCCCGACGACGGCAAACACTGAAGCTTTCTTT

J: TRBJ2-7
size: NA
D: TRBD2
V: TRBV2
CDR3: CASSAVSGGYEQYF
DNA: TGTGCCAGCAGTGCCGTCAGCGGGGGCTACGAGCAGTACTTC

J: TRBJ1-2
size: many
D: TRBD1
V: TRBV6-1
CDR3: CASRESGGANYGYTF
DNA: TGTGCCAGCAGGGAATCAGGGGGGGCTAACTATGGCTACACCTTC

J: TRBJ2-5
size: many
D: TRBD1
V: TRBV2
CDR3: CASTRTQGLQETQYF
DNA: TGTGCCAGCACCCGAACACAGGGGCTCCAAGAGACCCAGTACTTC

J: TRBJ1-1
size: many
D: TRBD1
V: TRBV5-1
CDR3: CASSRVAGGNIQAFF
DNA: TGCGCCAGCAGCCGGGTAGCAGGGGGTAATATACAAGCTTTCTTT

J: TRBJ1-5
size: NA
D: NA
V: TRBV6-1
CDR3: CASSEALQGTQPQHF
DNA: TGTGCCAGCAGTGAAGCGCTCCAGGGGACTCAGCCCCAGCATTTT

J: TRBJ1-2
size: many
D: NA
V: TRBV28
CDR3: CASSFPRYLGQPVENYGYTF
DNA: TGTGCCAGCAGTTTTCCTCGATATCTAGGGCAGCCCGTGGAGAACTATGGCTACACCTTC

J: TRBJ2-7
size: few
D: TRBD2
V: TRBV6-2/TRBV6-3
CDR3: CARGTSGIDEQYF
DNA: TGTGCCAGGGGGACTAGCGGGATCGACGAGCAGTACTTC

J: TRBJ1-2
size: many
D: NA
V: TRBV6-5
CDR3: CASSYSGVGGYTF
DNA: TGTGCCAGCAGTTACTCGGGGGTGGGTGGCTACACCTTC

J: TRBJ2-7
size: many
D: NA
V: TRBV3-1
CDR3: CASSQDLAGSLSEQYF
DNA: TGTGCCAGCAGCCAAGATCTGGCCGGGAGTTTATCCGAGCAGTACTTC

J: TRBJ1-2
size: once
D: NA
V: TRBV20-1
CDR3: CSARTPDPGYTF
DNA: TGCAGTGCTAGGACCCCGGATCCCGGCTACACCTTC

J: TRBJ2-2
size: many
D: NA
V: TRBV6-1
CDR3: CASKEWGSNTGELFF
DNA: TGTGCCAGCAAAGAATGGGGGTCGAACACCGGGGAGCTGTTTTTT

J: TRBJ1-2
size: many
D: TRBD1
V: TRBV24-1
CDR3: CATSGRVGGADVSPYGYTF
DNA: TGTGCCACCAGTGGGCGTGTAGGGGGCGCGGATGTGTCCCCGTATGGCTACACCTTC

J: TRBJ1-5
size: few
D: NA
V: TRBV6-1
CDR3: CASRLNRVQPQHF
DNA: TGTGCCAGCAGGCTGAACAGGGTTCAGCCCCAGCATTTT

J: TRBJ2-7
size: NA
D: NA
V: TRBV6-2/TRBV6-3
CDR3: CASSNTREQYF
DNA: TGTGCCAGCAGCAACACTCGCGAGCAGTACTTC

J: TRBJ1-3
size: many
D: NA
V: TRBV18
CDR3: CASSQDELLNTIYF
DNA: TGTGCCAGCTCACAAGACGAGCTTTTGAACACCATATATTTT

J: TRBJ2-7
size: many
D: TRBD2
V: TRBV27
CDR3: CASSSIRREDRTYEQYF
DNA: TGTGCCAGCAGTTCCATCCGGCGGGAGGACCGAACATACGAGCAGTACTTC

J: TRBJ2-5
size: NA
D: NA
V: TRBV24-1
CDR3: CATSDWLAETQYF
DNA: TGTGCCACCAGTGATTGGCTCGCAGAGACCCAGTACTTC

J: TRBJ1-1
size: many
D: NA
V: TRBV19
CDR3: CASSIFGGLNTEAFF
DNA: TGTGCCAGTAGTATCTTTGGGGGCCTGAACACTGAAGCTTTCTTT

J: TRBJ2-5
size: few
D: TRBD2
V: TRBV6-1
CDR3: CASRLAAKRQETQYF
DNA: TGTGCCAGCAGGCTAGCGGCAAAAAGACAAGAGACCCAGTACTTC

J: TRBJ1-1
size: many
D: NA
V: TRBV30
CDR3: CAWSVLENTEAFF
DNA: TGTGCCTGGAGTGTACTCGAAAACACTGAAGCTTTCTTT

J: TRBJ2-7
size: once
D: TRBD2
V: TRBV27
CDR3: CASSLRPPLAGDIFYEQYF
DNA: TGTGCCAGCAGTTTGCGGCCTCCACTAGCGGGAGATATCTTCTACGAGCAGTACTTC

J: TRBJ2-5
size: NA
D: TRBD2
V: TRBV20-1
CDR3: CSAETSGRNGETQYF
DNA: TGCAGTGCTGAGACTAGCGGGAGGAACGGAGAGACCCAGTACTTC

J: TRBJ2-4
size: many
D: TRBD2
V: TRBV2
CDR3: CASSELYSGTSGRVGAKNIQYF
DNA: TGTGCCAGCAGTGAACTCTACTCCGGGACTAGCGGGAGGGTGGGAGCCAAAAACATTCAGTACTTC

J: TRBJ2-2
size: NA
D: NA
V: TRBV3-1
CDR3: CAWNREPGELFF
DNA: TGTGCCTGGAACAGGGAACCCGGGGAGCTGTTTTTT

J: TRBJ2-7
size: many
D: TRBD2
V: TRBV5-1
CDR3: CASSKTSGGPYEQYF
DNA: TGCGCCAGCAGCAAGACTAGCGGGGGACCCTACGAGCAGTACTTC

J: TRBJ1-1
size: NA
D: NA
V: TRBV6-1
CDR3: CASSADGGSFIGTEAFF
DNA: TGTGCCAGCAGTGCCGATGGGGGCAGCTTCATTGGCACTGAAGCTTTCTTT

J: TRBJ2-7
size: NA
D: TRBD2
V: TRBV20-1
CDR3: CSARDPSGRNYEQYF
DNA: TGCAGTGCTAGAGATCCGAGCGGGAGGAACTACGAGCAGTACTTC

J: TRBJ1-2
size: NA
D: NA
V: TRBV10-3
CDR3: CAISEMTVNYGYTF
DNA: TGCGCCATCAGTGAGATGACGGTTAACTATGGCTACACCTTC

J: TRBJ1-1
size: few
D: NA
V: TRBV28
CDR3: CASSFHIMNTEAFF
DNA: TGTGCCAGCAGTTTCCACATCATGAACACTGAAGCTTTCTTT

J: TRBJ1-2
size: many
D: NA
V: TRBV20-1
CDR3: CSAQPPGRGGYTF
DNA: TGCAGTGCCCAACCACCGGGGCGCGGTGGCTACACCTTC

J: TRBJ1-6
size: NA
D: NA
V: TRBV11-2
CDR3: CASTPRGIGVSPLHF
DNA: TGTGCCAGTACCCCTCGAGGCATCGGCGTTTCACCCCTCCACTTT

J: TRBJ2-7
size: many
D: NA
V: TRBV5-1
CDR3: CASSLVDGSYEQYF
DNA: TGCGCCAGCAGCTTGGTCGACGGTTCCTACGAGCAGTACTTC